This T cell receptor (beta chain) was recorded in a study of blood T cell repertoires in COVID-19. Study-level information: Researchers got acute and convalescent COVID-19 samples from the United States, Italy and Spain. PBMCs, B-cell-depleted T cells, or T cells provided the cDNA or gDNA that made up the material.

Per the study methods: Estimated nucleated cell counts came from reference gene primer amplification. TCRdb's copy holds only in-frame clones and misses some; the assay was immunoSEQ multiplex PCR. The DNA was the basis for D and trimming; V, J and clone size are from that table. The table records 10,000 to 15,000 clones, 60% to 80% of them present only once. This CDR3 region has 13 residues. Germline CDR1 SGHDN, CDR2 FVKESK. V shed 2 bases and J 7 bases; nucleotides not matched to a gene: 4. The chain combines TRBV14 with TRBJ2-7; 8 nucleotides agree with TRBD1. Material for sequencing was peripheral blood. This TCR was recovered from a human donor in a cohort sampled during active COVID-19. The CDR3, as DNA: TGTGCCAGCAGCCAACACGACAGGGGAGAGCAGTACTTC. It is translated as CASSQHDRGEQYF.